Listed below are T cell receptor beta chains from one sample, sequenced in a study of T cells in Graves' hyperthyroidism and ophthalmopathy. Via MiXCR, TCRdb re-called the multiplex PCR reads, giving one row per CDR3 protein. Of 300,000 to 450,000 distinct CDR3 sequences listed, 15% to 20% are singletons. The sequenced material came from blood. The receptor source for this set is a woman in her forties with Graves' ophthalmopathy. CDR3s include the opening cysteine and the closing phenylalanine or tryptophan. D genes are given only for firm matches.

d_gene: TRBD1
v_gene: TRBV6-1
j_gene: TRBJ1-1
CDR3aa: CASSEPARGDTEAFF

d_gene: NA
v_gene: TRBV5-1
j_gene: TRBJ2-6
CDR3aa: CASSRGDSVSGANVLTF

d_gene: NA
v_gene: TRBV28
j_gene: TRBJ1-1
CDR3aa: CASRNSRARAFF

d_gene: TRBD1
v_gene: TRBV12-3/TRBV12-4
j_gene: TRBJ1-1
CDR3aa: CASRAWDRESTEAFF

d_gene: NA
v_gene: TRBV6-1
j_gene: TRBJ2-7
CDR3aa: CASREAEAAYEQYF

d_gene: NA
v_gene: TRBV12-3/TRBV12-4
j_gene: TRBJ1-1
CDR3aa: CASSFRSYTEAFF

d_gene: TRBD2
v_gene: TRBV30
j_gene: TRBJ2-7
CDR3aa: CAWSVLAGGVSEQYF

d_gene: TRBD1
v_gene: TRBV6-1
j_gene: TRBJ2-7
CDR3aa: CASRNIPGQGTYEQYF

d_gene: NA
v_gene: TRBV19
j_gene: TRBJ2-5
CDR3aa: CASSPSRLEVETQYF

d_gene: NA
v_gene: TRBV4-1
j_gene: TRBJ2-2
CDR3aa: CASSQDRSTGELFF

d_gene: TRBD2
v_gene: TRBV28
j_gene: TRBJ2-4
CDR3aa: CASTARALRLAQSGIQYF

d_gene: NA
v_gene: TRBV3-1
j_gene: TRBJ1-1
CDR3aa: CASSHGPNTEAFF

d_gene: TRBD1
v_gene: TRBV6-1
j_gene: TRBJ1-1
CDR3aa: CASKQGANPRWGTEAFF

d_gene: NA
v_gene: TRBV6-5
j_gene: TRBJ1-5
CDR3aa: CASSSRGQPQHF

d_gene: NA
v_gene: TRBV28
j_gene: TRBJ1-6
CDR3aa: CASKNHSQLSPLHF

d_gene: TRBD1
v_gene: TRBV28
j_gene: TRBJ2-6
CDR3aa: CASLPGQGYSGANVLTF

d_gene: NA
v_gene: TRBV30
j_gene: TRBJ1-1
CDR3aa: CAWDRDTNTEAFF

d_gene: NA
v_gene: TRBV6-1
j_gene: TRBJ2-5
CDR3aa: CASSNFRGSQETQYF

d_gene: NA
v_gene: TRBV9
j_gene: TRBJ2-2
CDR3aa: CASSVSWTVNTGELFF

d_gene: NA
v_gene: TRBV27
j_gene: TRBJ1-2
CDR3aa: CASRAGRNYGYTF

d_gene: NA
v_gene: TRBV12-3/TRBV12-4
j_gene: TRBJ2-5
CDR3aa: CASNLAGGETQYF

d_gene: NA
v_gene: TRBV10-2
j_gene: TRBJ2-3
CDR3aa: CASIKGRGTDTQYF

d_gene: NA
v_gene: TRBV2
j_gene: TRBJ2-7
CDR3aa: CASSGATSTYEQYF

d_gene: TRBD1
v_gene: TRBV6-1
j_gene: TRBJ2-4
CDR3aa: CASRQGADDIQYF

d_gene: TRBD2
v_gene: TRBV6-5
j_gene: TRBJ2-7
CDR3aa: CASSYWPSGSYEQYF

d_gene: NA
v_gene: TRBV6-1
j_gene: TRBJ2-7
CDR3aa: CASSVGSLYEQYF

d_gene: NA
v_gene: TRBV20-1
j_gene: TRBJ2-2
CDR3aa: CSAAGWEDTGELFF

d_gene: TRBD2
v_gene: TRBV5-1
j_gene: TRBJ2-7
CDR3aa: CASSLGAGQYF

d_gene: NA
v_gene: TRBV28
j_gene: TRBJ1-1
CDR3aa: CASSFLGGPEPEAFF

d_gene: NA
v_gene: TRBV20-1
j_gene: TRBJ1-5
CDR3aa: CSALPGTFNQPQHF

d_gene: NA
v_gene: TRBV30
j_gene: TRBJ1-1
CDR3aa: CAWSSGPGAFF

d_gene: TRBD1
v_gene: TRBV29-1
j_gene: TRBJ1-3
CDR3aa: CSVSTGDGNTIYF

d_gene: NA
v_gene: TRBV7-2
j_gene: TRBJ1-2
CDR3aa: CASSPPRGSNYGYTF

d_gene: NA
v_gene: TRBV28
j_gene: TRBJ2-7
CDR3aa: CASSYPQGQQYF

d_gene: TRBD1
v_gene: TRBV7-2
j_gene: TRBJ1-3
CDR3aa: CASSPWTGIGNTIYF

d_gene: TRBD2
v_gene: TRBV24-1
j_gene: TRBJ2-5
CDR3aa: CATSEGTSGRGETQYF

d_gene: NA
v_gene: TRBV6-2/TRBV6-3
j_gene: TRBJ2-7
CDR3aa: CASRRAGQTYEQYF

d_gene: NA
v_gene: TRBV6-1
j_gene: TRBJ2-5
CDR3aa: CASRGAGQTFQETQYF

d_gene: TRBD1
v_gene: TRBV6-1
j_gene: TRBJ2-4
CDR3aa: CASRSQGEAKNIQYF

d_gene: NA
v_gene: TRBV10-2
j_gene: TRBJ1-1
CDR3aa: CASSPRGNTEAFF

d_gene: NA
v_gene: TRBV20-1
j_gene: TRBJ1-2
CDR3aa: CSARWLGDSYGYTF

d_gene: NA
v_gene: TRBV29-1
j_gene: TRBJ1-1
CDR3aa: CSVGFPNAEAFF

d_gene: TRBD1
v_gene: TRBV12-3/TRBV12-4
j_gene: TRBJ1-2
CDR3aa: CASSPPETGVFGGYTF

d_gene: NA
v_gene: TRBV30
j_gene: TRBJ1-1
CDR3aa: CAWSRYGPEAFF

d_gene: NA
v_gene: TRBV12-3/TRBV12-4
j_gene: TRBJ2-7
CDR3aa: CASSSELVRSYEQYF

d_gene: TRBD1
v_gene: TRBV6-5
j_gene: TRBJ1-5
CDR3aa: CASSYVRGSSQPQHF

d_gene: NA
v_gene: TRBV12-3/TRBV12-4
j_gene: TRBJ1-2
CDR3aa: CASSLADKLRGYTF

d_gene: NA
v_gene: TRBV30
j_gene: TRBJ1-2
CDR3aa: CAWSVGQPYGYTF

d_gene: NA
v_gene: TRBV12-3/TRBV12-4
j_gene: TRBJ1-1
CDR3aa: CASSTGTGTMNTEAFF

d_gene: TRBD2
v_gene: TRBV27
j_gene: TRBJ2-7
CDR3aa: CASSWTSGSFFGEQYF

d_gene: NA
v_gene: TRBV28
j_gene: TRBJ1-3
CDR3aa: CASSSGSDTIYF

d_gene: NA
v_gene: TRBV29-1
j_gene: TRBJ1-2
CDR3aa: CSAKTVIYGYTF

d_gene: NA
v_gene: TRBV29-1
j_gene: TRBJ2-2
CDR3aa: CSAWTANTGELFF

d_gene: NA
v_gene: TRBV12-3/TRBV12-4
j_gene: TRBJ1-5
CDR3aa: CASSLAPNQPQHF

d_gene: NA
v_gene: TRBV7-9
j_gene: TRBJ2-7
CDR3aa: CASSLLTYEQYF